These 24 T cell receptor beta chains came from one sample sequenced in a study of control samples from healthy donors and cancer patients. Only in-frame clones appear in the TCRdb table, and some are missing; sequencing was by immunoSEQ multiplex PCR. The sample consists of roughly 200,000 clones, roughly 93% of them appearing once. The sample taken for sequencing was blood. The source is a man between 18 and 29 years old in good health.

The gene calls are TRBV28 and TRBJ1-4; D is perhaps TRBD1 (5 bases). V was pared by 4 bases and J by 7 bases, with 7 bases between. Germline V lookup: CDR1 MDHEN, CDR2 SYDVKM. This CDR3 comprises 12 residues. Here the CDR3 DNA reads TGTGCCAGCAGTTGGCAGGGTGAAAAACTGTTTTTT. Its translation is CASSWQGEKLFF.

This CDR3 reads CASLYRSNTGELFF. CDR3 bases: TGTGCCAGCCTCTACAGATCGAACACCGGGGAGCTGTTTTTT. This chain connects TRBV6-5 to TRBJ2-2; no clear D gene. Germline CDR1 reads MNHEY; CDR2 reads SVGAGI. With 8 bases removed from V and 0 bases from J, the gap between germline ends came to 10 bases. This CDR3 has 14 residues.

This chain uses TRBV6-5 with TRBJ1-2; maybe TRBD1 (6 bases). The CDR3 runs 14 residues. Trimming removed 8 bases at V and 6 bases at J, with 19 bases between. Germline V lookup: CDR1 MNHEY, CDR2 SVGAGI. CDR3 DNA sequence: TGTGCCAGCCGCCGTGAGGGGCAGGGGAATGGCTACACCTTC. Translated, it gives CASRREGQGNGYTF.

This clone has more than one count but fewer than ten. CDR3 bases: TGTGCCAGCAGCCTGGAGGGGGATAGCAATCAGCCCCAGCATTTT. As protein: CASSLEGDSNQPQHF. This rearrangement joins TRBV9 to TRBJ1-5, with TRBD1 as a possible D gene (6 bases). Trimming took 4 bases from V and 0 from J, leaving 11 bases between them. This CDR3 spans 15 amino acids. The germline V gene has CDR1 SGDLS and CDR2 YYNGEE. The full variable domain, completed using reference TRBV9 and TRBJ1-5, is DSGVTQTPKHLITATGQRVTLRCSPRSGDLSVYWYQQSLDQGLQFLIQYYNGEERAKGNILERFSAQQFPDLHSELNLSSLELGDSALYFCASSLEGDSNQPQHFGDGTRLSIL.

The chain couples TRBV7-9 to TRBJ2-1; D possibly corresponds to TRBD2 (6 bases). Germline assignment: CDR1 SEHNR and CDR2 FQNEAQ (reference sequence). Trimming shortened V by 2 bases and J by 4 bases, and 9 bases separated the two germline ends. The CDR3 consists of 14 residues. The CDR3 coding sequence is TGTGCCAGCAGCTTATTGAGCGGGTACAATGAGCAGTTCTTC. Translation gives CASSLLSGYNEQFF.

This clone was observed once. The V and J genes are TRBV7-8 and TRBJ2-7; maybe TRBD1 (6 bases). The germline CDR1 and CDR2 sequences are SGHVS and FQNEAQ. This CDR3 region has 12 residues. V was trimmed by 8 bases and J by 10 bases, leaving 18 bases between them. The CDR3 region is CASPGTKIVQYF. The CDR3 DNA reads TGTGCCAGCCCGGGGACAAAAATTGTCCAGTACTTC.

The rearrangement joins TRBV12-1 to TRBJ1-1. TRBV12-1 is a known pseudogene. The CDR3 consists of 13 residues. For the CDR3, the DNA is TGTGCCAGCAGCACGGGGGGGGAGACTGAAGCTTTCTTT. Translating gives CASSTGGETEAFF.

The V call is TRBV9, the J call TRBJ1-4; D uncertain. The V end was cut by 4 bases, the J end by 4 bases, with 14 bases between. Germline CDR1 SGDLS, CDR2 YYNGEE. There are 15 residues in the CDR3. CDR3 nucleotide sequence: TGTGCCAGCAGCCCCCGGTGGAGGGTTAATGAAAAACTGTTTTTT. It yields the protein CASSPRWRVNEKLFF. Together with reference TRBV9 and TRBJ1-4, the CDR3 gives the full variable domain: DSGVTQTPKHLITATGQRVTLRCSPRSGDLSVYWYQQSLDQGLQFLIQYYNGEERAKGNILERFSAQQFPDLHSELNLSSLELGDSALYFCASSPRWRVNEKLFFGSGTQLSVL.

V usage is TRBV19 and J usage is TRBJ1-2; possible D gene TRBD1, 6 bases. Germline V CDR1 and CDR2: LNHDA, SQIVND (reference sequence). This CDR3 spans 16 amino acids. V was clipped by 7 bases and J by 2 bases, with 20 bases between them. The CDR3 is CASIHQLGGRNYGYTF. CDR3 sequence (DNA): TGTGCCAGTATCCATCAGCTAGGGGGAAGGAACTATGGCTACACCTTC.

The rearrangement joins TRBV7-6 to TRBJ1-6; D is unresolved. CDR3 length: 14 residues. CDR1 and CDR2 (germline): SGHVS, FNYEAQ. The V gene lost 1 base and the J gene lost 9 bases, with 10 bases spanning the gap. The CDR3 region has the DNA TGTGCCAGCAGCTTAGGAGGTAGAGCTTCACCCCTCCACTTT. Translating gives CASSLGGRASPLHF.

The chain recombines TRBV19 with TRBJ1-2; D gene ambiguous. Trimming stripped 5 bases from V and 5 bases from J, with 12 bases between. The CDR3 contains 13 residues. The V gene's germline CDR1 is LNHDA and CDR2 SQIVND (reference sequence). The CDR3 protein is CASSPADGYGYTF. The CDR3 region has the DNA TGTGCCAGTAGTCCGGCGGACGGGTATGGCTACACCTTC.

This sequence joins TRBV7-6 and TRBJ2-5; 7 positions match TRBD2. The CDR3 is 14 amino acids. V shed 0 bases and J 2 bases; nucleotides not matched to a gene: 0. Germline V lookup: CDR1 SGHVS, CDR2 FNYEAQ. Here the CDR3 reads CASSLAGGQETQYF. CDR3 DNA: TGTGCCAGCAGCTTAGCGGGGGGGCAAGAGACCCAGTACTTC.

This clone was counted a few times. V is TRBV19 and J is TRBJ2-6; TRBD1 or TRBD2 may be the D gene (5 bases each). Germline assignment: CDR1 LNHDA and CDR2 SQIVND (reference sequence). The ends were cut back, 8 bases at V and 1 base at J, with 15 bases in the middle. This CDR3 is built from 16 residues. In DNA, the CDR3 is TGTGCCAGTTGGGACGATACACTATCTGGGGCCAACGTCCTGACTTTC. This translates into CASWDDTLSGANVLTF.

This clone was recorded once. The chain combines TRBV4-1 with TRBJ1-1, with a weak D call TRBD1 (5 bases). The CDR3 spans 14 residues. V was trimmed by 4 bases and J by 0 bases, leaving 9 bases between them. Germline V gene sequence: CDR1 MGHRA, CDR2 YSYEKL. CDR3 in DNA: TGCGCCAGCAGCCCCCAGGGCATGAACACTGAAGCTTTCTTT. This codes for CASSPQGMNTEAFF.

This clone appeared once. CDR3 sequence reads: CASSPSWDREAFF. Written as DNA, the CDR3 is TGTGCCAGCAGCCCCTCTTGGGACAGAGAAGCTTTCTTT. The chain recombines TRBV28 with TRBJ1-1; 7 positions match TRBD1. In germline, CDR1 is MDHEN, CDR2 SYDVKM. This CDR3 region has 13 residues. After removal of 6 bases from V and 8 bases from J, the junction contained 9 bases not matched to a gene.

CDR3 sequence (DNA): TGTGCCATCAGTGAGAGGGAGGGAATGGAGACCCAGTACTTC. It yields the protein CAISEREGMETQYF. This chain connects TRBV10-3 to TRBJ2-5; 7 positions agree with TRBD2. The CDR3 covers 14 residues. Germline CDR1 ENHRY, CDR2 SYGVKD. V was pared by 2 bases and J by 5 bases, with 5 bases of the junction left unmatched.

V and J are TRBV5-1 and TRBJ1-1; 9 nucleotides match TRBD1. Germline trimming cut 2 bases from V and 7 bases from J; bases unmatched to any gene: 3. The CDR3 is 13 residues long. Germline CDR1 reads SGHRS; CDR2 reads YFSETQ. The CDR3 DNA reads TGCGCCAGCAGCTTACAGGGGGCGAATGAAGCTTTCTTT. It translates to CASSLQGANEAFF.

The J gene is TRBJ2-1, the V gene TRBV18, with 9 bases aligning to TRBD2. This CDR3 comprises 16 residues. J was trimmed by 6 bases and V by 3 bases; bases with no gene match: 9. Germline CDR1 and CDR2: KGHSH and LQKENI. The CDR3 sequence: CASSPLAGSRANEQFF. In nucleotides, the CDR3 is TGTGCCAGCTCACCTCTAGCGGGGTCCCGGGCCAATGAGCAGTTCTTC.

A single count supports this clone. The chain is built from TRBV9 and TRBJ1-2; D possibly corresponds to TRBD1 (6 bases). V dropped 2 bases and J dropped 7 bases, with 12 bases sitting between them. The CDR3 consists of 13 residues. CDR1 is SGDLS and CDR2 is YYNGEE in the germline V gene. The CDR3 DNA reads as TGTGCCAGCAGCGTCGGGGGCCCCGGTGGCTACACCTTC. It encodes CASSVGGPGGYTF. Filled out from reference TRBV9 and TRBJ1-2, the complete variable domain reads DSGVTQTPKHLITATGQRVTLRCSPRSGDLSVYWYQQSLDQGLQFLIQYYNGEERAKGNILERFSAQQFPDLHSELNLSSLELGDSALYFCASSVGGPGGYTFGSGTRLTVV.

In this sample, this clone turned up once. The CDR3 DNA reads TGTGCCAGCAGCTTAAAGTCAGGGGGCGAGGGCACCGGGGAGCTGTTTTTT. Translating it yields CASSLKSGGEGTGELFF. The genes are TRBV13 and TRBJ2-2, with TRBD1 identical over 8 bases. The germline CDR1 and CDR2 sequences are PRHDT and FYEKMQ (reference sequence). The trim removed 2 bases at V and 4 bases at J, leaving 9 bases unmatched. The CDR3 has 17 residues.

This sequence joins TRBV4-1 and TRBJ2-1; 7 bases fit TRBD2. The V segment lost 3 bases and the J segment 2 bases; nucleotides outside the gene matches: 7. The CDR3 is 16 amino acids. Per the germline V gene, CDR1 is MGHRA and CDR2 is YSYEKL. This CDR3 reads CASSQRGTEPYNEQFF. The CDR3 DNA is TGCGCCAGCAGCCAGCGGGGGACCGAACCCTACAATGAGCAGTTCTTC.

The rearrangement links TRBV25-1 to TRBJ2-7, with 11 bases fitting TRBD2. The germline gives CDR1 MGHDK, CDR2 SYGVNS. With 5 bases clipped from V and 0 bases from J, the junction kept 12 bases outside the gene matches. CDR3 length equals 18 residues. CDR3 bases: TGTGCCAGCAGTTCTCCACCTGGGACTAGCGGTAACTCCTACGAGCAGTACTTC. Its translation: CASSSPPGTSGNSYEQYF.

This clone appeared a few times. The V gene is TRBV2, the J gene TRBJ2-7; 12 bases map to TRBD2. The germline CDR1 and CDR2 sequences are SNHLY and FYNNEI. The CDR3 extends over 15 amino acids. V lost 6 bases, J lost 2 bases, and 5 bases stayed unmatched. In nucleotides, the CDR3 is TGTGCCAGCAGAAGACTAGCGGGGGTTGCCTACGAGCAGTACTTC. Its translation is CASRRLAGVAYEQYF. Looking up the rest from reference TRBV2 and TRBJ2-7 gives the full variable domain: EPEVTQTPSHQVTQMGQEVILRCVPISNHLYFYWYRQILGQKVEFLVSFYNNEISEKSEIFDDQFSVERPDGSNFTLKIRSTKLEDSAMYFCASRRLAGVAYEQYFGPGTRLTVT.

This chain joins TRBV19 and TRBJ1-5, with unresolved D. The CDR3 is 13 residues long. Trimming left V 4 bases short and J 0 bases short, with 4 bases between. Per the germline V gene, CDR1 is LNHDA and CDR2 is SQIVND (reference sequence). CDR3 sequence (DNA): TGTGCCAGTAGTAGTAGTAGCAATCAGCCCCAGCATTTT. It is translated as CASSSSSNQPQHF.